This T cell receptor (beta chain) came from a study of post-analysis software for immune sequencing data. Germline assignment: CDR1 SGHRS and CDR2 YFSETQ. The CDR3 runs to 14 residues. Trimming pared 2 bases from V and 0 bases from J, leaving 5 bases between. Unique molecular identifiers were carried by the TCR beta cDNA libraries. T cells numbering 1 to 10 million gave rise to 400,000 to 550,000 cDNA molecules. One entry per CDR3 protein, called by TCRdb with MiXCR from the PCR reads. This sample has 150,000 to 200,000 distinct CDR3 sequences, with about 29% found just once. This clonotype showed up just a few times. Its antigen is not known. Study results and caveats: The authors found that F measure strongly co-clustered same-batch samples. Patients had higher frequencies than controls of roughly 5 TRBV segments, including TRBV5-6, TRBV5-1 and TRBV20-1.

The specimen sequenced was blood. The clonotype comes from a girl aged 10 to 17 with multiple sclerosis. The chain uses TRBV5-1 and TRBJ1-4, with unresolved D. The CDR3, as DNA: TGCGCCAGCAGCTTTTCGACAACTAATGAAAAACTGTTTTTT. Its translation is CASSFSTTNEKLFF.